Listed below are T cell receptor beta chains from one sample, sequenced in a study of blood T cells in healthy people across ages. MiXCR, run by TCRdb on the 5' RACE reads, gives a single entry per CDR3 protein. The table has about 1,800,000 distinct CDR3 sequences, roughly 28% seen once; the top ten hold 7.7%. Material: blood. Receptor source: a woman in her twenties or thirties in good health. Both conserved end residues are part of each CDR3. D genes are given only for firm matches. Size is omitted from some rows. Given values are once, few, many or a class for expanded clones.

J gene: TRBJ1-4
D gene: NA
clone size: once
V gene: TRBV7-2
CDR3 protein: CASSVVGSEKLFF
CDR3 DNA: TGTGCCAGCTCCGTGGTCGGGAGCGAAAAACTGTTTTTT

J gene: TRBJ2-1
D gene: TRBD1
clone size: many
V gene: TRBV6-1
CDR3 protein: CASSPRRGQGTSYNEQFF
CDR3 DNA: TGTGCCAGCAGTCCCCGCCGAGGACAGGGGACCTCCTACAATGAGCAGTTCTTC

J gene: TRBJ2-7
D gene: TRBD2
clone size: few
V gene: TRBV12-3/TRBV12-4
CDR3 protein: CASRPGLANGEQYF
CDR3 DNA: TGTGCCAGCAGACCGGGACTAGCAAACGGTGAGCAGTACTTC

J gene: TRBJ1-1
D gene: NA
clone size: NA
V gene: TRBV20-1
CDR3 protein: CSARDLQGWTEAFF
CDR3 DNA: TGCAGTGCTAGAGATCTTCAGGGGTGGACTGAAGCTTTCTTT

J gene: TRBJ1-6
D gene: NA
clone size: few
V gene: TRBV29-1
CDR3 protein: CSLRQGCNSPLHF
CDR3 DNA: TGCAGCTTGCGCCAGGGATGTAATTCACCCCTCCACTTT

J gene: TRBJ1-1
D gene: NA
clone size: few
V gene: TRBV7-2
CDR3 protein: CASSLAVSGLAEAFF
CDR3 DNA: TGTGCCAGCAGCTTAGCGGTCTCAGGGCTGGCTGAAGCTTTCTTT

J gene: TRBJ2-3
D gene: NA
clone size: NA
V gene: TRBV20-1
CDR3 protein: CSARPGSNTDTQYF
CDR3 DNA: TGCAGTGCTCGACCCGGGTCCAACACAGATACGCAGTATTTT

J gene: TRBJ2-6
D gene: NA
clone size: NA
V gene: TRBV4-1
CDR3 protein: CASSQGIVGSGANVLTF
CDR3 DNA: TGCGCCAGCAGCCAAGGTATAGTGGGGTCTGGGGCCAACGTCCTGACTTTC

J gene: TRBJ2-1
D gene: TRBD2
clone size: few
V gene: TRBV29-1
CDR3 protein: CSVDAGRAYNEQFF
CDR3 DNA: TGCAGCGTTGATGCGGGGAGGGCCTACAATGAGCAGTTCTTC

J gene: TRBJ2-1
D gene: TRBD1
clone size: few
V gene: TRBV12-3/TRBV12-4
CDR3 protein: CASRGQVTNEQFF
CDR3 DNA: TGTGCCAGCCGGGGACAGGTTACGAATGAGCAGTTCTTC

J gene: TRBJ2-7
D gene: TRBD1
clone size: many
V gene: TRBV4-1
CDR3 protein: CASSQGPGGAYEQYF
CDR3 DNA: TGCGCCAGCAGCCAAGGGCCAGGGGGAGCCTACGAGCAGTACTTC

J gene: TRBJ2-7
D gene: NA
clone size: many
V gene: TRBV21-1
CDR3 protein: CASSPFRDKAYEQYF
CDR3 DNA: TGTGCCAGCAGCCCCTTTAGGGACAAAGCCTACGAGCAGTACTTC

J gene: TRBJ2-3
D gene: NA
clone size: many
V gene: TRBV12-3/TRBV12-4
CDR3 protein: CASMAGTSTDTQYF
CDR3 DNA: TGTGCCTCAATGGCTGGGACTAGCACAGATACGCAGTATTTT

J gene: TRBJ2-3
D gene: TRBD1
clone size: NA
V gene: TRBV7-6
CDR3 protein: CASSLNRGFADTQYF
CDR3 DNA: TGTGCCAGCAGCTTGAACAGGGGGTTTGCAGATACGCAGTATTTT

J gene: TRBJ2-1
D gene: TRBD2
clone size: few
V gene: TRBV12-3/TRBV12-4
CDR3 protein: CASSLTLGAGGLHEQFF
CDR3 DNA: TGTGCCAGCAGTTTAACTCTAGGAGCGGGAGGGCTCCATGAGCAGTTCTTC

J gene: TRBJ2-7
D gene: NA
clone size: few
V gene: TRBV5-1
CDR3 protein: CASSFQGGGAYEQYF
CDR3 DNA: TGCGCCAGCAGCTTCCAAGGGGGGGGCGCGTACGAGCAGTACTTC

J gene: TRBJ2-7
D gene: NA
clone size: NA
V gene: TRBV27
CDR3 protein: CASSFEPAPLNFEQYF
CDR3 DNA: TGTGCCAGCAGTTTCGAACCGGCCCCTCTTAACTTTGAGCAGTACTTC